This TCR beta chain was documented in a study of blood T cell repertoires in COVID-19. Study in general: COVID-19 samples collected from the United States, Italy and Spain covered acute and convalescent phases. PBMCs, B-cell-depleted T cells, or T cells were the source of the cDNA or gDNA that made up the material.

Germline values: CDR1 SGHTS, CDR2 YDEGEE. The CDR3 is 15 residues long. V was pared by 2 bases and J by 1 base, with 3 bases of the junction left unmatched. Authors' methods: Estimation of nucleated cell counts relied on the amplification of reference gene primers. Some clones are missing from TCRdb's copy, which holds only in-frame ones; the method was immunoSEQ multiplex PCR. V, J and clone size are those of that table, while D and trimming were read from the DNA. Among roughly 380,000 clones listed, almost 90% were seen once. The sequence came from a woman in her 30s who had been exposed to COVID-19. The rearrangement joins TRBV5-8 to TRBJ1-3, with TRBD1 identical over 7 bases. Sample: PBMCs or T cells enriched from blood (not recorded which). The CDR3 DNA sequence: TGTGCCAGCAGCTTAGGGACAGATTCTGGAAACACCATATATTTT. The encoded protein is CASSLGTDSGNTIYF.